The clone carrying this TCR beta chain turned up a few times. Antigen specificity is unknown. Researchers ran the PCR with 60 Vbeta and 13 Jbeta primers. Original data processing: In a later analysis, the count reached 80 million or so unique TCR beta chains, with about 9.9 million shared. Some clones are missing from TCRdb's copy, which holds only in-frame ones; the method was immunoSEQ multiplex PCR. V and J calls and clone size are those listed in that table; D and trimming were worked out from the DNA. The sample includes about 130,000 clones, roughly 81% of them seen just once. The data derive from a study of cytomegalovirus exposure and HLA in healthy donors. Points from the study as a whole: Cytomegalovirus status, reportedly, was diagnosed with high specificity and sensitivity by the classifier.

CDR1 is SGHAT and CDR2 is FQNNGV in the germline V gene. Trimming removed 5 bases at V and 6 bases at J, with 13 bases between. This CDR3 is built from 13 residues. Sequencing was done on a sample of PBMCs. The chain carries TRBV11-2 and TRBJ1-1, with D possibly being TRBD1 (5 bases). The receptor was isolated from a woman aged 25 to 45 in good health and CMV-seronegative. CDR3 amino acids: CASSPGMSAEAFF. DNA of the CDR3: TGTGCCAGCAGCCCAGGGATGTCGGCTGAAGCTTTCTTT.